This record looks at one T cell receptor (beta chain) sequence and its context. Its antigen is undetermined. This sample was included in a study of CXCR3-negative and CXCR3-positive naive CD8 T cells. The TRB libraries of cDNA were built by UMI-labeled 5' RACE. From the 5' RACE reads, TCRdb lists one entry per CDR3 protein and no DNA. Its listing shows about 150,000 distinct CDR3 sequences. Study observations and caveats: Higher TRB CDR3 hydrophobicity marked CXCR3-positive naive cells relative to CXCR3-negative naive cells. Naive cells used TRBV-TRBJ genes in much the same way whether CXCR3-negative or CXCR3-positive; memory cells did not.

The TCR comes from a human donor in good health. Some clones in this sample may be carry-over from other donors' samples. Input material: naive CXCR3+ CD8+ T cells from blood. The subset: CD45RO-CCR7+CD27+CD95- naive CD8+ T cells expressing CXCR3 (TNR3+).

CDR3 sequence: CASSSAGLAEREQYF. This rearrangement joins TRBV27 to TRBJ2-7; TCRdb indicates TRBD2, and absent DNA this call remains unverified. The CDR3 has 15 residues. The germline CDR1 and CDR2 sequences are MNHEY and SMNVEV (reference sequence).